Listed below are T cell receptor beta chains from one sample, sequenced in a study of cytomegalovirus exposure and HLA in healthy donors. Assay: immunoSEQ multiplex PCR; the TCRdb copy retains only in-frame clones and omits some. The sample holds some 150,000 clones. The source material was PBMCs. These receptors came from a woman in her late teens or twenties in good health and CMV-seropositive. Both conserved end residues are part of each CDR3. A D gene is named only where the DNA matches it firmly.

length: 16
D: TRBD2
V: TRBV9
J: TRBJ2-5
DNA: TGTGCCAGCAGCCGTACTAGCGGGGGGGATGGTGAGACCCAGTACTTC
CDR3: CASSRTSGGDGETQYF

length: 16
D: -
V: TRBV6-5
J: TRBJ2-7
DNA: TGTGCCAGCAGTTCGACCTACAGCCCCAGCTCCTACGAGCAGTACTTC
CDR3: CASSSTYSPSSYEQYF

length: 14
D: TRBD1
V: TRBV10-3
J: TRBJ1-1
DNA: TGTGCCATCACCCAAGGGGGCAAAAACACTGAAGCTTTCTTT
CDR3: CAITQGGKNTEAFF

length: 13
D: -
V: TRBV7-9
J: TRBJ1-1
DNA: TGTGCCAGCCCCGACTTGGGGGGCACTGAAGCTTTCTTT
CDR3: CASPDLGGTEAFF

length: 13
D: -
V: TRBV6-1
J: TRBJ1-1
DNA: TGTGCCAGCAGTAACCGACAGGCGACTGAAGCTTTCTTT
CDR3: CASSNRQATEAFF

length: 14
D: -
V: TRBV7-2
J: TRBJ1-1
DNA: TGTGCCAGCAGCTTAATGGGCCCCACGACTGAAGCTTTCTTT
CDR3: CASSLMGPTTEAFF

length: 15
D: -
V: TRBV27
J: TRBJ1-2
DNA: TGTGCCAGCAGTCCCAACAGGGATATTAACTATGGCTACACCTTC
CDR3: CASSPNRDINYGYTF

length: 16
D: TRBD1
V: TRBV15
J: TRBJ2-7
DNA: TGTGCCACCAGCAGAGATATGGGGACAGGAGGACACGAGCAGTACTTC
CDR3: CATSRDMGTGGHEQYF

length: 15
D: TRBD1
V: TRBV7-7
J: TRBJ2-3
DNA: TGTGCCAGCAGCGTCGGGACAGGGAGCACAGATACGCAGTATTTT
CDR3: CASSVGTGSTDTQYF

length: 14
D: -
V: TRBV4-1
J: TRBJ2-7
DNA: TGCGCCAGCAGCCAAGGACATGATTCCTACGAGCAGTACTTC
CDR3: CASSQGHDSYEQYF

length: 16
D: -
V: TRBV7-5
J: TRBJ2-1
DNA: TGTGCCAGAAGCCCCCCCGGGACAGGGACCTACAATGAGCAGTTCTTC
CDR3: CARSPPGTGTYNEQFF

length: 17
D: -
V: TRBV5-6
J: TRBJ2-3
DNA: TGTGCCAGCAGCTTGGGCCCCCCCACGGGGGAGGCAGATACGCAGTATTTT
CDR3: CASSLGPPTGEADTQYF

length: 13
D: -
V: TRBV11-2
J: TRBJ1-1
DNA: TGTGCCAGCAGCGGAGGGATGAACACTGAAGCTTTCTTT
CDR3: CASSGGMNTEAFF

length: 14
D: -
V: TRBV5-6
J: TRBJ1-3
DNA: TGTGCCAGCAGCTTGCCGTACTCTGGAAACACCATATATTTT
CDR3: CASSLPYSGNTIYF

length: 13
D: -
V: TRBV7-2
J: TRBJ1-1
DNA: TGTGCCAGCAGCATCCGGGGTCGGGCTGAAGCTTTCTTT
CDR3: CASSIRGRAEAFF

length: 14
D: TRBD1
V: TRBV6-1
J: TRBJ1-5
DNA: TGTGCCGCCTCGACAGGGGATAGCAATCAGCCCCAGCATTTT
CDR3: CAASTGDSNQPQHF

length: 13
D: -
V: TRBV9
J: TRBJ2-1
DNA: TGTGCCAGCAGAGAGGATGACTACAATGAGCAGTTCTTC
CDR3: CASREDDYNEQFF

length: 14
D: -
V: TRBV5-1
J: TRBJ2-3
DNA: TGCGCCAGCAGCGCTGGACTAAACACAGATACGCAGTATTTT
CDR3: CASSAGLNTDTQYF

length: 14
D: TRBD1
V: TRBV7-9
J: TRBJ1-2
DNA: TGTGCCAGCATACCAGGGGGCGCAGACTATGGCTACACCTTC
CDR3: CASIPGGADYGYTF

length: 11
D: -
V: TRBV2
J: TRBJ1-1
DNA: TGTGCCAGCAGCCCCTACACTGAAGCTTTCTTT
CDR3: CASSPYTEAFF

length: 16
D: TRBD2
V: TRBV7-9
J: TRBJ2-1
DNA: TGTGCCAGCAGCTTTAGCGGGACGAGCTCCTACAATGAGCAGTTCTTC
CDR3: CASSFSGTSSYNEQFF

length: 15
D: TRBD2
V: TRBV5-4
J: TRBJ2-7
DNA: TGTGCCAGCAGCCTAAGCGGGGGGATCCCTAGCGAGCAGTACTTC
CDR3: CASSLSGGIPSEQYF

length: 15
D: TRBD2
V: TRBV4-1
J: TRBJ2-1
DNA: TGCGCCAGCAGCCTTAGCGGGGGGGCTTACAATGAGCAGTTCTTC
CDR3: CASSLSGGAYNEQFF

length: 13
D: TRBD2
V: TRBV29-1
J: TRBJ2-1
DNA: TGCAGCGTTGATCTAGCGGGGGGCAATGAGCAGTTCTTC
CDR3: CSVDLAGGNEQFF

length: 14
D: TRBD2
V: TRBV5-1
J: TRBJ2-1
DNA: TGCGCCAGCAGCTGGGGGACTAGCCCCAATGAGCAGTTCTTC
CDR3: CASSWGTSPNEQFF

length: 16
D: TRBD1
V: TRBV6-1
J: TRBJ1-1
DNA: TGTGCCAGCAGTGGCCGGGACAGGGGATTTTGGACTGAAGCTTTCTTT
CDR3: CASSGRDRGFWTEAFF

length: 14
D: TRBD1
V: TRBV9
J: TRBJ1-2
DNA: TGTGCCAGCAGCTCAGGACAGGGGCCCTATGGCTACACCTTC
CDR3: CASSSGQGPYGYTF

length: 12
D: -
V: TRBV2
J: TRBJ2-1
DNA: TGTGCCAGCAGTGAAGAGGTAGCGCCCCAGTTCTTC
CDR3: CASSEEVAPQFF

length: 16
D: TRBD2
V: TRBV7-9
J: TRBJ2-2
DNA: TGTGCCAGCACCCTTAGGCGGGAGAGGGGAACCGGGGAGCTGTTTTTT
CDR3: CASTLRRERGTGELFF

length: 14
D: -
V: TRBV15
J: TRBJ1-5
DNA: TGTGCCACCAGCCAGGGGCGTGATCGGCAGCCCCAGCATTTT
CDR3: CATSQGRDRQPQHF

length: 13
D: -
V: TRBV10-2
J: TRBJ1-2
DNA: TGCGCCAGCAGCGTTGACAAACTCTATGGCTACACCTTC
CDR3: CASSVDKLYGYTF